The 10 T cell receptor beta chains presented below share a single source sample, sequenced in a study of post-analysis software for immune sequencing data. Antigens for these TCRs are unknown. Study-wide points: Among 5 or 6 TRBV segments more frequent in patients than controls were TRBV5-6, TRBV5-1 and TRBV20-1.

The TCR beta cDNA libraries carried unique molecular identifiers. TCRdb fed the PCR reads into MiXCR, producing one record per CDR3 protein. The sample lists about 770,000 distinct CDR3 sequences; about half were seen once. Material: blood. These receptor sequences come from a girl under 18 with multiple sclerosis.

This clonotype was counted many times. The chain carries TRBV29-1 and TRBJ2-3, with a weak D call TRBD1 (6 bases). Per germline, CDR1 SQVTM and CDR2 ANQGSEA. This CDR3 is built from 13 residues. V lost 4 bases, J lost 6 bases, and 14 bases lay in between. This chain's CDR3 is CSVGPTTGDTQYF. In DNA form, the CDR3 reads TGCAGCGTTGGCCCCACGACAGGTGATACGCAGTATTTT.

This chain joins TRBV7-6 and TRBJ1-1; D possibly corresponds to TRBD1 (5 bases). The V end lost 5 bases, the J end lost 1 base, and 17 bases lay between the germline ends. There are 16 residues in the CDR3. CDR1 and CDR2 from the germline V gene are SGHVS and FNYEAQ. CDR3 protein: CASSPYPSGENTEAFF. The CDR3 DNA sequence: TGTGCCAGCAGCCCGTATCCATCGGGGGAGAACACTGAAGCTTTCTTT. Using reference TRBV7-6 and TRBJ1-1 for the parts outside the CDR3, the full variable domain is GAGVSQSPRYKVTKRGQDVALRCDPISGHVSLYWYRQALGQGPEFLTYFNYEAQQDKSGLPNDRFSAERPEGSISTLTIQRTEQRDSAMYRCASSPYPSGENTEAFFGQGTRLTVV.

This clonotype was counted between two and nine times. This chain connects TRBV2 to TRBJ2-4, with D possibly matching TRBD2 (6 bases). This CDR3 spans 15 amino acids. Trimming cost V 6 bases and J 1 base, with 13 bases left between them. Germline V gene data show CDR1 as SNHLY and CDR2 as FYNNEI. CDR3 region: CASRDRESAKNIQYF. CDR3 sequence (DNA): TGTGCCAGCAGGGACCGGGAGTCGGCCAAAAACATTCAGTACTTC.

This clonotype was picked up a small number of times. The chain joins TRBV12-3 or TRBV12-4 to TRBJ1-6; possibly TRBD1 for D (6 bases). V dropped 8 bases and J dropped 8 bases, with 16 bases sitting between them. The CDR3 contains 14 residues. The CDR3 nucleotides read TGTGCCAGCGGTGAGGGGGTCAGGGATTCACCCCTCCACTTT. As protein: CASGEGVRDSPLHF.

CDR3 sequence: CSAPTSGIETQYF. Here the CDR3 DNA reads TGCAGTGCACCGACTAGCGGAATTGAGACCCAGTACTTC. The V and J genes are TRBV20-1 and TRBJ2-5, with 9 nucleotides matching TRBD2. From germline, CDR1 is DFQATT and CDR2 SNEGSKA (reference sequence). V lost 6 bases, J lost 5 bases, and 7 bases stayed unmatched. The CDR3 runs 13 residues.

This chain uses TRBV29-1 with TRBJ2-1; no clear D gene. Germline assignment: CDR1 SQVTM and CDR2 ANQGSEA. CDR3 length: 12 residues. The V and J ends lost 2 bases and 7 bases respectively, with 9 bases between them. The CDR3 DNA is TGCAGCGTTGAACTCAGGAAGAATGAGCAGTTCTTC. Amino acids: CSVELRKNEQFF.

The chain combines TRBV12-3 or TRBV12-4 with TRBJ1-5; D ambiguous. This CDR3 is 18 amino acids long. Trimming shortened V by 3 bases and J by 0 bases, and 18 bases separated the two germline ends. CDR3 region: CASSFGGGFVDSNQPQHF. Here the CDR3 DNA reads TGTGCCAGCAGTTTCGGTGGCGGATTCGTAGATAGCAATCAGCCCCAGCATTTT.

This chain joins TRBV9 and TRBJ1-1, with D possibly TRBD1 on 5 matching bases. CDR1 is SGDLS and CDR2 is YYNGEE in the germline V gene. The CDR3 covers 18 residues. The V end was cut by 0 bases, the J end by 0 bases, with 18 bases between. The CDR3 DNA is TGTGCCAGCAGCGTAGACCCCGGGACGGACTCTTTGAACACTGAAGCTTTCTTT. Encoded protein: CASSVDPGTDSLNTEAFF.

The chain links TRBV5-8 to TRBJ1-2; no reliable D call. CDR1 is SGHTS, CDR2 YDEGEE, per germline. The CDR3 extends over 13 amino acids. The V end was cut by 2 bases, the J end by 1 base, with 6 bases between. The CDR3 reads CASSLRSNYGYTF. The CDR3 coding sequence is TGTGCCAGCAGCTTAAGGAGTAACTATGGCTACACCTTC. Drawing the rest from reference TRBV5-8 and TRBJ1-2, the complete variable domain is EAGVTQSPTHLIKTRGQQATLRCSPISGHTSVYWYQQALGLGLQFLLWYDEGEERNRGNFPPRFSGRQFPNYSSELNVNALELEDSALYLCASSLRSNYGYTFGSGTRLTVV.

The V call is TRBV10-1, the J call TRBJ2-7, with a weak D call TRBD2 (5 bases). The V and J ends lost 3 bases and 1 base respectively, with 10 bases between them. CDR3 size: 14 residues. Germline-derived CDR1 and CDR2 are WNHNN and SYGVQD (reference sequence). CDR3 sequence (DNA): TGCGCCAGCAGTGATTCGGGGAAATCCTACGAGCAGTACTTC. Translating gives CASSDSGKSYEQYF.